These 11 T cell receptor beta chains share one sample of origin, sequenced in a study of long-term antiretroviral therapy in people with HIV. Sequencing relied on immunoSEQ assay v3.0, run at survey level. The assay was immunoSEQ multiplex PCR, and TCRdb's table has in-frame clones only and misses some. The sample has some 13,000 clones, roughly 78% seen once. The material was unsorted PBMCs, obtained 3.2 years before starting antiretroviral therapy. The receptors were gathered from a man between 40 and 49 years old with HIV.

The rearrangement uses TRBV5-5 and TRBJ2-7, with 9 bases lining up with TRBD1. V trimming: 4 bases; J trimming: 4 bases; junction bases outside the gene matches: 6. The germline V gene has CDR1 SGHKS and CDR2 YYEKEE (reference sequence). CDR3 length equals 14 residues. CDR3: CASSETGGTYEQYF. CDR3 coding DNA: TGTGCCAGCAGCGAGACAGGGGGAACGTACGAGCAGTACTTC.

This clone has only a few counts. This sequence joins TRBV7-2 and TRBJ2-4; 8 nucleotides align to TRBD2. Germline values: CDR1 SGHTA, CDR2 FQGNSA. The CDR3 sequence is 14 residues long. J lost 6 bases, V lost 1 base, and 2 bases had no gene match. CDR3 residues: CASSLDSGVNIQYF. The CDR3 region has the DNA TGTGCCAGCAGCTTAGATAGCGGGGTAAACATTCAGTACTTC.

The chain couples TRBV19 to TRBJ1-1, with unresolved D. The CDR3 loop spans 15 amino acids. The germline V gene encodes CDR1 LNHDA and CDR2 SQIVND (reference sequence). Between the trimmed V and J ends, which lost 3 bases and 1 base, there was a span of 12 bases. CDR3: CASSIAGVRNTEAFF. Here the CDR3 DNA reads TGTGCCAGTAGTATTGCCGGGGTGCGGAACACTGAAGCTTTCTTT. The whole variable domain, remainder taken from reference TRBV19 and TRBJ1-1, is DGGITQSPKYLFRKEGQNVTLSCEQNLNHDAMYWYRQDPGQGLRLIYYSQIVNDFQKGDIAEGYSVSREKKESFPLTVTSAQKNPTAFYLCASSIAGVRNTEAFFGQGTRLTVV.

This chain joins TRBV28 and TRBJ2-7; 7 bases fit TRBD2. Germline-derived CDR1 and CDR2 are MDHEN and SYDVKM. This CDR3 contains 13 residues. Unmatched junction bases numbered 4, after V lost 2 bases and J lost 6 bases. The CDR3 loop reads CASSLTPGGEQYF. The CDR3 nucleotides read TGTGCCAGCAGTTTAACTCCGGGGGGCGAGCAGTACTTC. The full variable domain, in which reference TRBV28 and TRBJ2-7 provide the parts outside the CDR3, is DVKVTQSSRYLVKRTGEKVFLECVQDMDHENMFWYRQDPGLGLRLIYFSYDVKMKEKGDIPEGYSVSREKKERFSLILESASTNQTSMYLCASSLTPGGEQYFGPGTRLTVT.

The rearrangement links TRBV14 to TRBJ1-4, with TRBD1 matching 9 bases. With 5 bases clipped from V and 0 bases from J, the junction kept 7 bases outside the gene matches. This CDR3 is built from 17 residues. Germline loops: CDR1 SGHDN, CDR2 FVKESK. For the CDR3, the DNA is TGTGCCAGCAGCTCCATGGGACAGGGAACAACTAATGAAAAACTGTTTTTT. It encodes CASSSMGQGTTNEKLFF.

The chain uses TRBV19 and TRBJ1-2, with D possibly being TRBD1 (6 bases). Looked up from germline, CDR1 is LNHDA and CDR2 is SQIVND (reference sequence). The CDR3 extends over 13 amino acids. Trimming shortened V by 5 bases and J by 4 bases, and 11 bases separated the two germline ends. The CDR3 loop is CASSPGHSYGYTF. CDR3 sequence (DNA): TGTGCCAGTAGTCCGGGACACAGCTATGGCTACACCTTC.

The chain recombines TRBV9 with TRBJ2-5, with 14 bases aligning to TRBD2. Per germline, CDR1 SGDLS and CDR2 YYNGEE. The CDR3 is 18 amino acids. Trimming removed 4 bases from V and 0 bases from J; junction bases left unmatched: 8. For the CDR3, the DNA is TGTGCCAGCAGCCCTTGGACTAGCGGGGGGTCGTACCAAGAGACCCAGTACTTC. Translated: CASSPWTSGGSYQETQYF.

This clone was seen just once. The V call is TRBV18, the J call TRBJ1-3; no definite D call. Germline V gene sequence: CDR1 KGHSH, CDR2 LQKENI. Deletions cut 3 bases from V and 0 bases from J, with 12 bases between. CDR3 size: 16 residues. CDR3 DNA: TGTGCCAGCTCACCTCAGGACGGAATCTCTGGAAACACCATATATTTT. Protein: CASSPQDGISGNTIYF.

The genes are TRBV18 and TRBJ1-1, with D perhaps matching TRBD1 (5 bases). The CDR3 loop spans 15 amino acids. In germline, CDR1 is KGHSH, CDR2 LQKENI. V was cut by 2 bases and J by 2 bases, with 12 bases left in between. Here the CDR3 DNA reads TGTGCCAGCTCACCATCCAGGGCGACCAACACTGAAGCTTTCTTT. It encodes CASSPSRATNTEAFF. The full variable domain, its missing parts supplied by reference TRBV18 and TRBJ1-1, is NAGVMQNPRHLVRRRGQEARLRCSPMKGHSHVYWYRQLPEEGLKFMVYLQKENIIDESGMPKERFSAEFPKEGPSILRIQQVVRGDSAAYFCASSPSRATNTEAFFGQGTRLTVV.

The rearrangement links TRBV2 to TRBJ2-7, with 9 nucleotides matching TRBD1. The CDR3 loop spans 12 amino acids. With V trimmed by 10 bases and J by 7 bases, 8 bases remained unmatched. The V gene's germline CDR1 is SNHLY and CDR2 FYNNEI. CDR3 loop: CATNRGQGEQYF. For the CDR3, the DNA is TGTGCCACGAACAGGGGGCAGGGGGAGCAGTACTTC.

The gene calls are TRBV10-1 and TRBJ1-5; D gene uncertain. The CDR3 loop spans 14 amino acids. CDR1 is WNHNN, CDR2 SYGVQD, per germline (reference sequence). With 0 bases removed from V and 5 bases from J, the gap between germline ends came to 8 bases. The CDR3 nucleotides are TGCGCCAGCAGTGAGTCGGGCATCCATCAGCCCCAGCATTTT. Residues: CASSESGIHQPQHF.